Shown below are 8 T cell receptor beta chains from a single sample sequenced in a study of blood T cell repertoires in COVID-19. The data were produced by immunoSEQ multiplex PCR, yet TCRdb's version contains in-frame clones alone and is incomplete. This sample has under 40,000 clones; over 90% occur once, and the top ten carry around two fifths. The specimen sequenced was peripheral blood. Receptors were obtained from a man aged 60-69 years with active or convalescent COVID-19.

The V call is TRBV5-5, the J call TRBJ2-5; TRBD1 agrees at 9 bases. Germline lookup yields CDR1 SGHKS and CDR2 YYEKEE (reference sequence). The CDR3 totals 15 residues. Unmatched junction bases numbered 5, after V lost 3 bases and J lost 2 bases. The CDR3 DNA follows: TGTGCCAGCAGCTCCGGGACAGGGCGACAAGAGACCCAGTACTTC. The encoded protein is CASSSGTGRQETQYF.

Worth noting for this clone: One junction end disagrees with the germline gene, perhaps due to a read error. The genes are TRBV5-1 and TRBJ2-7, with 7 bases matching TRBD1. This CDR3 is 15 amino acids long. From germline, CDR1 is SGHRS and CDR2 YFSETQ. The CDR3 loop is CASSLEEGASSEQYF. CDR3 bases: TGCGCCAGCAGCTTGGAAGAGGGGGCATCCTCCGAGCAGTACTTC.

Written as DNA, the CDR3 is TGTGCCGGGGGGAGGAACACTGAAGCTTTCTTT. This sequence encodes CAGGRNTEAFF. The gene calls are TRBV19 and TRBJ1-1; maybe TRBD1 (5 bases). Germline V gene lookup returns CDR1 LNHDA and CDR2 SQIVND (reference sequence). V was cut by 11 bases and J by 1 base, with 8 bases left in between. This CDR3 region has 11 residues.

This rearrangement joins TRBV2 to TRBJ1-4; 9 bases map to TRBD1. The CDR3 consists of 16 residues. CDR1 SNHLY and CDR2 FYNNEI come from the germline V gene. The V and J ends lost 6 bases and 3 bases, in that order; junction bases with no gene match: 8. CDR3 amino acids: CASRKNRGRSNEKLFF. CDR3 sequence (DNA): TGTGCCAGCAGAAAAAACAGGGGGCGGTCTAATGAAAAACTGTTTTTT. Based on the CDR3 plus reference TRBV2 and TRBJ1-4, the full variable domain is EPEVTQTPSHQVTQMGQEVILRCVPISNHLYFYWYRQILGQKVEFLVSFYNNEISEKSEIFDDQFSVERPDGSNFTLKIRSTKLEDSAMYFCASRKNRGRSNEKLFFGSGTQLSVL.

This clone was counted a few times. The chain couples TRBV10-1 to TRBJ2-5, with D possibly TRBD2 on 7 matching bases. The length of the CDR3 is 13 residues. The ends were cut back, 7 bases at V and 7 bases at J, with 16 bases in the middle. From germline, CDR1 is WNHNN and CDR2 SYGVQD (reference sequence). The DNA for the CDR3 is TGCGCCAGCAAAGGGGGGGGAGCACTGACCCAGTACTTC. It yields the protein CASKGGGALTQYF.

This clone was observed a few times. The CDR3 DNA reads as TGTGCCAGCAGCCAACCGGGACTAGCGGGGATCGGGGAGCTGTTTTTT. Translated: CASSQPGLAGIGELFF. The rearrangement joins TRBV14 to TRBJ2-2, with 13 positions matching TRBD2. Germline V lookup: CDR1 SGHDN, CDR2 FVKESK. The CDR3 has 16 amino acids. Germline trimming cut 2 bases from V and 7 bases from J; bases unmatched to any gene: 4. The whole variable domain, remainder taken from reference TRBV14 and TRBJ2-2, is EAGVTQFPSHSVIEKGQTVTLRCDPISGHDNLYWYRRVMGKEIKFLLHFVKESKQDESGMPNNRFLAERTGGTYSTLKVQPAELEDSGVYFCASSQPGLAGIGELFFGEGSRLTVL.

The V call is TRBV7-9, the J call TRBJ1-5; D gene unclear. Germline assignment: CDR1 SEHNR and CDR2 FQNEAQ (reference sequence). The CDR3 extends over 13 amino acids. Trimming took 1 base from V and 5 from J, leaving 6 bases between them. CDR3 region: CASSLDTDQPQHF. CDR3 nucleotide sequence: TGTGCCAGCAGCTTAGACACAGATCAGCCCCAGCATTTT.

The V and J genes are TRBV7-2 and TRBJ1-2, with TRBD1 as a possible D gene (5 bases). The V and J ends lost 1 base and 4 bases respectively, with 22 bases between them. The germline V gene has CDR1 SGHTA and CDR2 FQGNSA. The CDR3 extends over 18 amino acids. CDR3 sequence reads: CASSLEQALSGIPYGYTF. The CDR3 DNA reads TGTGCCAGCAGCTTAGAACAGGCTCTAAGTGGAATTCCCTATGGCTACACCTTC.